These 24 T cell receptor beta chains were sequenced from one sample in a study of response to subunit inactivated influenza vaccine (dated by TCRdb to 2016 to 2019). Preparation of the library involved RT-PCR. TCRdb lists the instrument as Illumina HiSeq 2500. TCRdb trimmed the raw reads at Q25, called clones with MiXCR and kept productive beta chains. All rows with the same CDR3 protein become a single entry with the most common DNA and genes. The sample table contains almost 250,000 distinct CDR3 sequences; only one count was recorded for over 9% of them. About 8% of the sample comes from the top ten. Here the sequenced sample was non-naive T cells sorted from PBMCs, taken 14 to 15 days before vaccination. Explained via the paper, the cell subset or site label denotes: memory T cell fraction. These receptors originate from a man aged 45 to 65 who received an inactivated influenza vaccine. Donor details come from another sample of the same person, matched by shared clones.

The rearrangement links TRBV10-3 to TRBJ1-5; TRBD1 aligns across 7 bases. This CDR3 region has 17 residues. CDR1 and CDR2 from the germline V gene are ENHRY and SYGVKD. Unmatched junction bases numbered 6, after V lost 0 bases and J lost 1 base. The CDR3 sequence is CAISESGPGQSNQPQHF. The CDR3 DNA follows: TGTGCCATCAGTGAGTCGGGTCCGGGACAGAGCAATCAGCCCCAGCATTTT.

The rearrangement uses TRBV6-2 or TRBV6-3 and TRBJ2-3; 7 nucleotides agree with TRBD1. CDR3 size: 13 residues. CDR1 and CDR2 (germline): MNHEY, SVGEGT. Trimming at V came to 5 bases and at J to 2 bases, leaving 1 base not matched to a gene. CDR3: CASSGTDTDTQYF. The DNA of the CDR3 is TGTGCCAGCAGTGGGACAGACACAGATACGCAGTATTTT.

The gene calls are TRBV2 and TRBJ1-6, with TRBD1 matching 8 bases. The CDR3 has 14 residues. Germline V gene data show CDR1 as SNHLY and CDR2 as FYNNEI. With V trimmed by 5 bases and J by 10 bases, 7 bases remained unmatched. The CDR3 DNA follows: TGTGCCAGCAGTTTAGACAGGGGCGCGTCACCCCTCCACTTT. It yields the protein CASSLDRGASPLHF.

The chain uses TRBV9 and TRBJ2-1; D gene unclear. There are 11 residues in the CDR3. Trimming stripped 0 bases from V and 10 bases from J, with 5 bases between. Germline lookup yields CDR1 SGDLS and CDR2 YYNGEE. The chain's CDR3 is CASSVGAEQFF. The CDR3 region has the DNA TGTGCCAGCAGCGTAGGGGCCGAGCAGTTCTTC.

The chain links TRBV7-6 to TRBJ2-1; 12 bases are shared with TRBD2. V shed 4 bases, J shed 8 bases, and the junction held 9 bases outside the gene matches. The germline CDR1 and CDR2 sequences are SGHVS and FNYEAQ. The CDR3 totals 16 residues. This chain's CDR3 is CASSSRGLAGLDEQFF. Here the CDR3 DNA reads TGTGCCAGCAGCTCCAGAGGACTAGCGGGATTGGATGAGCAGTTCTTC. Variable domain in full (rest from reference TRBV7-6 and TRBJ2-1): GAGVSQSPRYKVTKRGQDVALRCDPISGHVSLYWYRQALGQGPEFLTYFNYEAQQDKSGLPNDRFSAERPEGSISTLTIQRTEQRDSAMYRCASSSRGLAGLDEQFFGPGTRLTVL.

This clonotype showed up just a few times. This chain uses TRBV25-1 with TRBJ2-7; 8 bases match TRBD2. J was trimmed by 6 bases and V by 7 bases; bases with no gene match: 11. This CDR3 contains 14 residues. Germline lookup yields CDR1 MGHDK and CDR2 SYGVNS. The CDR3 sequence: CASMKSGGLPEQYF. CDR3 DNA: TGTGCCAGCATGAAGTCGGGGGGGCTCCCCGAGCAGTACTTC.

This chain connects TRBV5-1 to TRBJ1-1; D possibly corresponds to TRBD1 (5 bases). CDR1 SGHRS and CDR2 YFSETQ come from the germline V gene. The CDR3 runs to 15 residues. V was cut by 2 bases and J by 0 bases, with 11 bases left in between. The CDR3: CASSFGGGVNTEAFF. CDR3 nucleotides: TGCGCCAGCAGCTTCGGGGGAGGTGTGAACACTGAAGCTTTCTTT.

The table lists this clonotype with a few counts. V and J are TRBV20-1 and TRBJ2-7, with 8 bases identical to TRBD2. The CDR3 totals 13 residues. V shed 4 bases and J 1 base; nucleotides not matched to a gene: 3. Germline-derived CDR1 and CDR2 are DFQATT and SNEGSKA (reference sequence). CDR3 DNA: TGCAGTGCTAAGCGGGAGTGGTCCTACGAGCAGTACTTC. It codes for CSAKREWSYEQYF.

This clonotype turned up a few times. The genes are TRBV5-5 and TRBJ2-5; D is unresolved. V lost 2 bases to trimming and J lost 5 bases, with 13 bases between them. The CDR3 length is 14 residues. CDR1 and CDR2 from the germline V gene are SGHKS and YYEKEE (reference sequence). The CDR3 region is CASSFSGPRETQYF. The CDR3 nucleotides are TGTGCCAGCAGCTTTTCCGGGCCGCGGGAGACCCAGTACTTC.

This clonotype showed up just a few times. The rearrangement links TRBV29-1 to TRBJ2-1; no firm D call. Germline CDR1 and CDR2: SQVTM and ANQGSEA. The CDR3 loop spans 13 amino acids. The V end was cut by 7 bases, the J end by 4 bases, with 14 bases between. This chain's CDR3 is CSAMLDRYNEQFF. DNA for the CDR3: TGCAGCGCCATGCTAGACCGTTACAATGAGCAGTTCTTC.

This clonotype was seen a few times. The rearrangement joins TRBV5-1 to TRBJ2-7, with 7 bases identical to TRBD2. This CDR3 comprises 18 residues. The germline gives CDR1 SGHRS, CDR2 YFSETQ. Losses at the gene ends were 0 bases for V and 0 bases for J; bases not matched to a gene: 12. CDR3 sequence: CASSLGPGWGGSSYEQYF. For the CDR3, the DNA is TGCGCCAGCAGCTTGGGGCCTGGTTGGGGCGGGAGCTCCTACGAGCAGTACTTC.

This clonotype occurred a few times. The genes are TRBV20-1 and TRBJ1-4; tentatively, D is TRBD1 (6 bases). In germline, CDR1 is DFQATT, CDR2 SNEGSKA (reference sequence). This CDR3 is built from 16 residues. V was clipped by 1 base and J by 7 bases, with 19 bases between them. CDR3 region: CSARGRDGGEGEKLFF. The CDR3 DNA reads as TGCAGTGCTAGAGGCCGTGACGGGGGCGAGGGTGAAAAACTGTTTTTT.

This clonotype was found many times. V gene TRBV3-1 combines with J gene TRBJ2-2; D call uncertain. V lost 4 bases, J lost 3 bases, and 9 bases lay in between. Germline loops: CDR1 LGHDT, CDR2 YNNKEL (reference sequence). This CDR3 comprises 14 residues. DNA of the CDR3: TGTGCCAGCAGCCCAGCCCCGGACACCGGGGAGCTGTTTTTT. Its translation: CASSPAPDTGELFF.

In this sample, this clonotype turned up once. The chain carries TRBV12-3 or TRBV12-4 and TRBJ2-2, with a possible D match to TRBD1 (6 bases). The CDR3 covers 15 residues. Trimming took off 10 bases at V and 0 bases at J, with 15 bases between the two ends. The chain's CDR3 is CAIRRRTANTGELFF. The DNA for the CDR3 is TGTGCCATCAGGAGGAGGACAGCGAACACCGGGGAGCTGTTTTTT.

V gene TRBV6-1 combines with J gene TRBJ1-1; D is unclear. The germline V gene has CDR1 MNHNS and CDR2 SASEGT. The CDR3 spans 11 residues. Trimming removed 10 bases at V and 4 bases at J, with 10 bases between. This chain's CDR3 is CATWEGTEAFF. DNA of the CDR3: TGTGCCACATGGGAGGGCACTGAAGCTTTCTTT.

This clonotype showed up just a few times. The J gene is TRBJ2-6, the V gene TRBV2; D is undetermined. V shed 6 bases and J shed 0 bases, with 9 bases lying between them. CDR3 length: 15 residues. Germline V lookup: CDR1 SNHLY, CDR2 FYNNEI. CDR3 DNA sequence: TGTGCCAGCAGGGTCGGATTCTCTGGGGCCAACGTCCTGACTTTC. The encoded protein is CASRVGFSGANVLTF.

This clonotype was recorded a few times. This chain links TRBV4-2 with TRBJ2-1, with D perhaps matching TRBD1 or TRBD2 (5 bases each). The CDR3 is 15 residues long. Germline V gene data show CDR1 as LGHNA and CDR2 as YNFKEQ. V gave up 1 base and J gave up 4 bases, with 11 bases separating them. CDR3 sequence reads: CASSQAGHIYNEQFF. Written as DNA, the CDR3 is TGTGCCAGCAGCCAAGCGGGGCACATATACAATGAGCAGTTCTTC.

On this clonotype: Germline is not matched at one junction end, which may reflect a read error. The chain carries TRBV20-1 and TRBJ2-1; 11 bases match TRBD2. Per the germline V gene, CDR1 is DFQATT and CDR2 is SNEGSKA (reference sequence). The CDR3 has 17 residues. CDR3 bases: TGCAGCGCTAGAGATCTGACTAGCGGGAATTACTACAATGAGCAGTTCTTC. Its translation is CSARDLTSGNYYNEQFF.

The rearrangement links TRBV7-3 to TRBJ2-2; 13 nucleotides agree with TRBD2. In germline, CDR1 is SGHTA, CDR2 FQGTGA. V gave up 4 bases and J gave up 5 bases; unmatched junction bases: 1. This CDR3 has 15 amino acids. As DNA, the CDR3 is TGTGCCAGCAGCTGGGGACTAGCGGGAACCGGGGAGCTGTTTTTT. Residues: CASSWGLAGTGELFF.

As regards this clonotype: A much bigger clone sits one base away, suggesting this may be a read error. The V and J genes are TRBV12-3 or TRBV12-4 and TRBJ2-1; D uncertain. Deletions cut 6 bases from V and 6 bases from J, with 9 bases between. The CDR3 runs 12 residues. CDR3: CASRLSINEQFF. CDR3 sequence (DNA): TGTGCCAGCAGGTTGTCTATCAATGAGCAGTTCTTC.

This clonotype has more than one count but fewer than ten. Relative to the germline gene, one junction end is altered; a read error may explain this. The V and J genes are TRBV11-1 and TRBJ2-2, with 10 bases matching TRBD2. This CDR3 is built from 15 residues. Germline-derived CDR1 and CDR2 are SGHAT and FQDESV (reference sequence). The CDR3 reads CASSIGLAVTRELFF. The CDR3 bases are TGTGCCAGCAGCATTGGACTAGCGGTCACCCGGGAGCTGTTTTTT.

This clonotype was seen at least ten times. The chain carries TRBV12-3 or TRBV12-4 and TRBJ1-2; TRBD1 aligns across 7 bases. V lost 6 bases and J lost 3; bases outside the gene matches: 7. The CDR3 covers 14 residues. CDR3 in DNA: TGTGCCAGCAGCAAACAGGGGATAGACTATGGCTACACCTTC. Its translation is CASSKQGIDYGYTF.

This clonotype occurred many times. The rearrangement uses TRBV7-9 and TRBJ1-4; 9 positions match TRBD1. Germline V gene sequence: CDR1 SEHNR, CDR2 FQNEAQ (reference sequence). V shed 3 bases, J shed 5 bases, and the junction held 4 bases outside the gene matches. The length of the CDR3 is 15 residues. The CDR3 region has the DNA TGTGCCAGCAGCTTCGGACAGGGGATCAATGAAAAACTGTTTTTT. Its translation: CASSFGQGINEKLFF.

This clonotype was observed many times. The gene calls are TRBV5-6 and TRBJ2-1; 9 bases line up with TRBD2. Germline CDR1 reads SGHDT; CDR2 reads YYEEEE. Trimming at V came to 3 bases and at J to 8 bases, leaving 12 bases not matched to a gene. The CDR3 consists of 16 residues. This chain's CDR3 is CASSYFRSGGWDEQFF. The CDR3 nucleotides are TGTGCCAGCAGCTATTTTCGGAGCGGGGGGTGGGATGAGCAGTTCTTC.